This T cell receptor (beta chain) was recovered during a study of CD8 T cells in Susac syndrome. Notes on the study in general: Clonal expansion was present among Susac CD8+ cells. This expansion reached its peak in TEMRA cells and in active patients.

When the RNA was reverse transcribed, random hexamers were used with an input of roughly 0.45 to 1 ug. MiXCR was run by TCRdb on the immunoSEQ multiplex PCR reads, yielding one entry per CDR3 protein. The sample lists tens of thousands of distinct CDR3 sequences; roughly 94% were seen once. In regard to this clonotype: The antigen is not known.

Trimming took 6 bases from V and 1 from J, leaving 8 bases between them. Germline V CDR1 and CDR2: MRHNA, SNTAGT. The CDR3 is 13 amino acids. J is TRBJ2-3 and V is TRBV6-4; D unclear. The receptor was isolated from a human donor with Susac syndrome. Sequenced material: CD8+ T cells from PBMCs. In nucleotides, the CDR3 is TGTGCCAGCAGCGTTAGTGGCACAGATACGCAGTATTTT. Translated, it gives CASSVSGTDTQYF.